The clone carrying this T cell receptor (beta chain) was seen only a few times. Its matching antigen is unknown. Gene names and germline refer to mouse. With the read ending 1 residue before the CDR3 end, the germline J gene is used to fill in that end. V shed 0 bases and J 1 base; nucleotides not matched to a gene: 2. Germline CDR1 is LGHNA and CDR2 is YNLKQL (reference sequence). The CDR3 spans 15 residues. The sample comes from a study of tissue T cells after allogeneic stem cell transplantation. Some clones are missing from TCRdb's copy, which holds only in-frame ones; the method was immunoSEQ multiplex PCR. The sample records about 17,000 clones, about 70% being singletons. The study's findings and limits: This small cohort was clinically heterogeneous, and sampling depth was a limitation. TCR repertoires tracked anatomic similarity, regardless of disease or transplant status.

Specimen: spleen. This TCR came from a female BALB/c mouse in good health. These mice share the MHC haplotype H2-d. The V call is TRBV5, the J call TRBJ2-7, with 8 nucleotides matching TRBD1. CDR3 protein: CASSQDHRGSYEQYF. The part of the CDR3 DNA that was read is TGTGCCAGCAGCCAAGATCACAGGGGGTCCTATGAACAGTAC.